One sample yielded the 20 T cell receptor beta chains listed below, sequenced in a study of OX40 agonist ivuxolimab in advanced cancers. The method was immunoSEQ multiplex PCR; TCRdb's version includes in-frame clones alone and lacks a portion of them. There are about 80,000 clones in the sample; approximately 92% occur only once, and roughly 9% lies in the top ten. Sequencing used CD4+ or CD8+ T cells sorted from blood, obtained in a trial of the OX40 agonist ivuxolimab. The origin of the receptors is an adult with an advanced solid tumor such as melanoma, head and neck, liver or kidney cancer.

The chain joins TRBV9 to TRBJ2-7; 7 positions match TRBD2. CDR3 size: 15 residues. V trimming: 1 base; J trimming: 6 bases; junction bases outside the gene matches: 10. Per the germline V gene, CDR1 is SGDLS and CDR2 is YYNGEE. The CDR3 DNA sequence: TGTGCCAGCAGCGTAAGCGGGGAATCTACGTTCGAGCAGTACTTC. This gives the protein CASSVSGESTFEQYF.

This clone was counted between two and nine times. Mismatch with germline at one junction end may stem from a read error. This rearrangement joins TRBV19 to TRBJ1-2, with D possibly being TRBD1 (6 bases). The CDR3 runs to 8 residues. From germline, CDR1 is LNHDA and CDR2 SQIVND (reference sequence). CDR3 DNA: TGTGCCAGTCCACACAGGGCTTTC. It translates to CASPHRAF.

The rearrangement joins TRBV14 to TRBJ2-1; 12 bases map to TRBD2. The trim removed 4 bases at V and 8 bases at J, leaving 12 bases unmatched. Germline V gene data show CDR1 as SGHDN and CDR2 as FVKESK. The CDR3 runs to 17 residues. The DNA of the CDR3 is TGTGCCAGCAGCCCCAGAGGGCTAGCGGGGGGGATATATGAGCAGTTCTTC. Translating it yields CASSPRGLAGGIYEQFF.

Here the CDR3 DNA reads TGTGCCAGCTCACCACCGTTCCTCGAGTGGGCCGGAGGTGAAAAACTGTTTTTT. Its translation: CASSPPFLEWAGGEKLFF. The rearrangement links TRBV18 to TRBJ1-4; no firm D call. The V and J ends lost 0 bases and 7 bases respectively, with 21 bases between them. This CDR3 spans 18 amino acids. Germline lookup yields CDR1 KGHSH and CDR2 LQKENI.

The chain joins TRBV13 to TRBJ1-1; TRBD1 matches at 8 bases. Germline CDR1 reads PRHDT; CDR2 reads FYEKMQ (reference sequence). V gave up 4 bases and J gave up 1 base; unmatched junction bases: 8. The CDR3 length is 16 residues. The CDR3 coding sequence is TGTGCCAGCAGCTCCGGACAGGGTAATTGGAACACTGAAGCTTTCTTT. Amino acids: CASSSGQGNWNTEAFF.

This rearrangement joins TRBV7-8 to TRBJ2-5, with TRBD1 as a possible D gene (6 bases). Trimming removed 3 bases at V and 0 bases at J, with 11 bases between. The V gene's germline CDR1 is SGHVS and CDR2 FQNEAQ. This CDR3 spans 15 amino acids. Written as DNA, the CDR3 is TGTGCCAGCAGCTTCACGGGACAAAACCAAGAGACCCAGTACTTC. Residues: CASSFTGQNQETQYF. The variable domain in full, with the rest retrieved from reference TRBV7-8 and TRBJ2-5, is GAGVSQSPRYKVAKRGQDVALRCDPISGHVSLFWYQQALGQGPEFLTYFQNEAQLDKSGLPSDRFFAERPEGSVSTLKIQRTQQEDSAVYLCASSFTGQNQETQYFGPGTRLLVL.

The genes are TRBV9 and TRBJ1-5, with unresolved D. This CDR3 has 13 amino acids. Germline V lookup: CDR1 SGDLS, CDR2 YYNGEE. V shed 3 bases and J shed 1 base, with 5 bases lying between them. CDR3 in amino acids: CASSAGSNQPQHF. The CDR3 DNA reads TGTGCCAGCAGCGCCGGCAGCAATCAGCCCCAGCATTTT.

The chain employs TRBV19 and TRBJ2-1, with TRBD1 matching over 8 bases. CDR3 length: 13 residues. The junction had 6 bases not matched to a gene; V was cut back by 4 bases and J by 10 bases. Germline-derived CDR1 and CDR2 are LNHDA and SQIVND (reference sequence). DNA for the CDR3: TGTGCCAGTAGTACTCCAGGGGGCAACGAGCAGTTCTTC. This encodes CASSTPGGNEQFF. The full variable domain, rest sourced from reference TRBV19 and TRBJ2-1, is DGGITQSPKYLFRKEGQNVTLSCEQNLNHDAMYWYRQDPGQGLRLIYYSQIVNDFQKGDIAEGYSVSREKKESFPLTVTSAQKNPTAFYLCASSTPGGNEQFFGPGTRLTVL.

The chain recombines TRBV18 with TRBJ2-7, with 8 bases identical to TRBD1. Germline CDR1 KGHSH, CDR2 LQKENI. The CDR3 totals 14 residues. V was clipped by 3 bases and J by 3 bases; unmatched bases: 4. CDR3 nucleotide sequence: TGTGCCAGCTCACCGAGGACAGGGATCTACGAGCAGTACTTC. Its protein is CASSPRTGIYEQYF.

This chain joins TRBV5-5 and TRBJ2-5; D is possibly TRBD1 (6 bases). V was clipped by 0 bases and J by 0 bases, with 18 bases between them. The CDR3 totals 18 residues. From germline, CDR1 is SGHKS and CDR2 YYEKEE (reference sequence). The chain's CDR3 is CASSLVNLGAPYQETQYF. CDR3 coding DNA: TGTGCCAGCAGCTTGGTTAATCTGGGGGCTCCGTACCAAGAGACCCAGTACTTC.

V is TRBV4-3 and J is TRBJ2-3; tentatively, D is TRBD2 (6 bases). Germline V gene data show CDR1 as LGHNA and CDR2 as YSLEER. The CDR3 contains 17 residues. V lost 0 bases to trimming and J lost 2 bases, with 15 bases between them. The CDR3 protein is CASSQDLVAEITDTQYF. For the CDR3, the DNA is TGCGCCAGCAGCCAAGATTTGGTAGCGGAGATCACAGATACGCAGTATTTT.

The J gene is TRBJ2-3, the V gene TRBV13; TRBD2 agrees at 10 bases. With 4 bases clipped from V and 4 bases from J, the junction kept 11 bases outside the gene matches. The CDR3 is 17 amino acids. In germline, CDR1 is PRHDT, CDR2 FYEKMQ (reference sequence). The CDR3: CASSSIQRGGRADTQYF. CDR3 coding DNA: TGTGCCAGCAGCTCTATTCAGCGGGGGGGTCGGGCAGATACGCAGTATTTT.

This clone was seen repeatedly, ten times or more. V usage is TRBV10-3 and J usage is TRBJ2-5; D ambiguous. There are 14 residues in the CDR3. V was pared by 3 bases and J by 5 bases, with 13 bases between. Germline CDR1 reads ENHRY; CDR2 reads SYGVKD. The DNA of the CDR3 is TGTGCCATCAGTGACGGCCTAGACTGGGAGACCCAGTACTTC. Encoded protein: CAISDGLDWETQYF.

The CDR3 nucleotides read TGTGCCACCAGCAGAGATCGTATCGGGGACAGGGGGACCTATGGCTACACCTTC. Its translation: CATSRDRIGDRGTYGYTF. The gene calls are TRBV15 and TRBJ1-2; 11 nucleotides align to TRBD1. After removal of 0 bases from V and 4 bases from J, the junction contained 10 bases not matched to a gene. Germline CDR1 reads LNHNV; CDR2 reads YYDKDF (reference sequence). The CDR3 covers 18 residues.

The chain employs TRBV18 and TRBJ1-1, with D possibly matching TRBD1 (5 bases). The V and J ends lost 3 bases and 5 bases respectively, with 22 bases between them. CDR3 length equals 17 residues. Germline V gene data show CDR1 as KGHSH and CDR2 as LQKENI. CDR3 sequence: CASSPPLVREGLTEAFF. CDR3 in DNA: TGTGCCAGCTCACCCCCCCTGGTCAGGGAAGGACTTACTGAAGCTTTCTTT.

This rearrangement joins TRBV30 to TRBJ1-1; no clear D. CDR1 is GTSNPN, CDR2 SVGIG, per germline (reference sequence). Between the trimmed V and J ends, which lost 2 bases and 5 bases, there was a span of 6 bases. The CDR3 runs to 11 residues. In nucleotides, the CDR3 is TGTGCCTGGAGTCTCGGTACTGAAGCTTTCTTT. Its protein is CAWSLGTEAFF.

Written as DNA, the CDR3 is TGTGCCAGCAGTGCGGACAGGGGGGGACACCATGGCTACACCTTC. This translates into CASSADRGGHHGYTF. This sequence joins TRBV6-1 and TRBJ1-2; 10 nucleotides align to TRBD1. The CDR3 consists of 15 residues. V lost 4 bases to trimming and J lost 6 bases; unmatched junction nucleotides: 8. The V gene's germline CDR1 is MNHNS and CDR2 SASEGT.

Comment on this clone: The same CDR3 also results from other DNA sequences found in this sample. This chain links TRBV5-6 with TRBJ1-5, with 7 bases aligning to TRBD1. CDR1 and CDR2 (germline): SGHDT, YYEEEE. This CDR3 spans 14 amino acids. With 3 bases clipped from V and 3 bases from J, the junction kept 3 bases outside the gene matches. CDR3 nucleotides: TGTGCCAGCAGCTCCGGGACAGCCAATCAGCCCCAGCATTTT. It translates to CASSSGTANQPQHF. Looking up the rest from reference TRBV5-6 and TRBJ1-5 gives the full variable domain: DAGVTQSPTHLIKTRGQQVTLRCSPKSGHDTVSWYQQALGQGPQFIFQYYEEEERQRGNFPDRFSGHQFPNYSSELNVNALLLGDSALYLCASSSGTANQPQHFGDGTRLSIL.

This chain connects TRBV2 to TRBJ2-2; tentatively, D is TRBD1 or TRBD2 (5 bases each). This CDR3 is 13 amino acids long. Germline values: CDR1 SNHLY, CDR2 FYNNEI. The V end lost 9 bases, the J end lost 4 bases, and 12 bases lay between the germline ends. The CDR3 nucleotides are TGTGCCAGGGGGGAACGTGGCACCGGGGAGCTGTTTTTT. This encodes CARGERGTGELFF.

This chain links TRBV7-2 with TRBJ1-6; D is unclear. Per germline, CDR1 SGHTA and CDR2 FQGNSA. The CDR3 totals 15 residues. Deletions cut 4 bases from V and 7 bases from J, with 14 bases between. CDR3 nucleotides: TGTGCCAGCAGCTCCACCGGCGGTGCGAATTCACCCCTCCACTTT. It translates to CASSSTGGANSPLHF.